This is a list of T cell receptor beta chains from one sample in a study of vaccination effects on CD4 cells after COVID-19. Which antigens these TCRs recognize remains unknown. The assay was immunoSEQ multiplex PCR, and TCRdb's table has in-frame clones only and misses some. Of 70,000 or so clones in the sample, around 70% were seen once. This sample comprised CD4+ T cells from PBMCs cultured with HIV peptides, obtained before COVID-19 vaccination. These receptor sequences come from a human donor who had a prior SARS-CoV-2 infection. The CDR3 runs from the conserved cysteine through the conserved F or W. A D gene is named only where the DNA matches it firmly. Size values are once, few and many counts, or a class for expanded clones, and some rows have none.

abundance	j_gene	v_gene	d_gene	CDR3aa
-	TRBJ2-7	TRBV21-1	-	CASSTRAWAFGYEQYF
few	TRBJ2-3	TRBV29-1	TRBD2	CSVSSGRTDTQYF
-	TRBJ2-1	TRBV7-2	TRBD2	CASSARRLAYNEQFF
few	TRBJ1-1	TRBV6-5	-	CASRPRTDVNTEAFF
-	TRBJ1-2	TRBV7-9	-	CASSPRTSSSYGYTF
-	TRBJ2-6	TRBV28	TRBD1	CASSPGQGRGANVLTF
few	TRBJ2-5	TRBV5-3	-	CAVAEQETQYF
-	TRBJ1-6	TRBV9	-	CASSLTPSYNSPLHF
-	TRBJ1-1	TRBV7-2	-	CASSFTSGLTEAFF
-	TRBJ2-7	TRBV2	TRBD2	CASRLTSGINEQYF
-	TRBJ1-1	TRBV6-2/TRBV6-3	-	CASSYSKGGPEAFF
-	TRBJ2-5	TRBV5-4	TRBD2	CASSTLAGAQETQYF
few	TRBJ2-1	TRBV13	TRBD2	CASSLYSGRTYNEQFF
-	TRBJ2-1	TRBV5-4	TRBD2	CASSSGSSGNRPYNEQFF
once	TRBJ2-7	TRBV5-4	-	CASSFGRPEASYEQYF
few	TRBJ1-1	TRBV12-3/TRBV12-4	-	CASSLGDAEAFF
-	TRBJ2-5	TRBV20-1	-	CSASLTAGEETQYF
few	TRBJ2-1	TRBV2	-	CASRGSGEQFF
few	TRBJ1-2	TRBV2	TRBD1	CASIRTGSNYGYTF
-	TRBJ1-4	TRBV6-1	-	CASSDSGDLEKLFF
-	TRBJ1-5	TRBV9	-	CASSTSSYSNQPQHF
-	TRBJ2-7	TRBV5-5	-	CASSLVAGSYEQYF
-	TRBJ1-3	TRBV19	-	CASRVWGQSYSGNTIYF
few	TRBJ2-3	TRBV11-2	TRBD2	CASSFLAGGPDTQYF
few	TRBJ1-2	TRBV10-3	TRBD1	CAISRFPRRDRGQGGYGYTF
-	TRBJ2-1	TRBV24-1	TRBD1	CATSDPAQGALGEQFF
-	TRBJ2-1	TRBV2	TRBD1	CASLLDRVGNEQFF
-	TRBJ2-2	TRBV24-1	TRBD2	CATSDPTGTSGNTGELFF
-	TRBJ2-1	TRBV5-4	TRBD2	CASSSGLATTHEQFF
-	TRBJ2-3	TRBV9	TRBD2	CASSEGTSGGEPLQATQYF
-	TRBJ2-1	TRBV2	-	CASSEGVDSSSYNEQFF
few	TRBJ1-3	TRBV3-1/TRBV3-2	-	CASSQEKGPRDTIYF
-	TRBJ1-3	TRBV12-3/TRBV12-4	-	CASNRASGNTIYF
once	TRBJ2-1	TRBV18	TRBD2	CASSSSGGVYNEQFF
-	TRBJ2-3	TRBV4-2	TRBD2	CASSLGTSGGTDTQYF